This T cell receptor (beta chain) was recorded in a study of radiation and T cells in renal cell carcinoma (dated by TCRdb to about 2020). Background on the whole study: In total, approximately 54 samples, comprising 25 or so tumors and roughly 27 peripheral blood samples, were subjected to TCR beta sequencing. The last blood draw happened 4 weeks after radiation, timed to coincide with nephrectomy. A total of about 4 million unique CDR3 nucleotide sequences, encoding 2.7 million or so unique CDR3 amino acid sequences, were found across all 55 or so samples.

TCR beta libraries were generated from genomic DNA with the immunoSEQ kit, following the manufacturer's recommendations. Library preparation used a first multiplex PCR with proprietary primers, then a second PCR adding unique barcodes, with bead cleanups after each round. Each sample batch included a kit-provided positive control reaction and a negative control reaction. The final libraries were assessed on an Agilent 4200 TapeStation D1000 ScreenTape, pooled by volume, and quantified by qPCR. An Illumina NextSeq500 fitted with a MidOutput 150-cycle cartridge performed the sequencing, running 156 Read1 cycles and 15 Index1 cycles with the kit's custom primers. The pooled library was loaded at roughly 0.92 pM with a roughly 20% PhiX control spike-in. The published analysis was carried out like this. Vendor-processed data were analyzed in R, and a clonotype was defined as all T cells sharing the same CDR3 nucleotide sequence. In the clone abundance analyses, frequencies in each sample were normalized to that sample's 10,000 most abundant clones. Public T cell clones, which averaged fewer than five per sample, were removed prior to analysis. A difference in abundance of at least 32-fold between compartments was used to define tumor-enriched and baseline blood-enriched clonotypes. A beta-binomial differential abundance model was used to identify clonotypes that were expanded or contracted between blood time points. Similarity between tumor and blood repertoires was quantified using the Baroni-Urbani and Buser coefficient, and groups were compared with two-tailed Wilcoxon tests in R. TCRdb carries this immuneACCESS record with in-frame sequences only. Its versions omit some clonotypes, under half of them owing to an unresolved V gene in the studies checked, with the rest unexplained. V, J and clone size reflect that table, while D and trimming were determined from the DNA. Across this sample there are around 180,000 clones, with approximately 90% seen only once. Approximately 10% of the sample is taken by the ten largest.

Trimming leaves V shorter by 0 bases and J shorter by 6 bases, with the junction holding 4 bases beyond the gene matches. The CDR3 measures 14 amino acids from cysteine to phenylalanine. The CDR3 DNA has 42 bases and is translated from base 1. The CDR1 and CDR2 encoded by the germline V gene are SGHRS and YFSETQ. With respect to this clone: Its antigen remains unidentified. Per-base qualities were not stored, and no clone one base away is much larger.

Study-wide findings and limitations: Because no pretreatment tumor biopsies were available, whether clonotypes were present in the tumor at baseline could not be determined. In blood, the top tumor clonotypes increased from baseline to 2 weeks after radiation and then shrank by 4 weeks, which suggests a temporary expansion of tumor-resident clones. The single-armed trial design could not address effects of radiation dose or scheduling on the TCR repertoire. Dynamics of the blood repertoire were not tracked past 4 weeks after treatment.

The label giving this sample's time point can be read as: blood 4 weeks post-SBRT, at nephrectomy. The treatment or condition label of this sample denotes: 15 Gy SBRT to primary tumor, nephrectomy 4 weeks later. Samples came from a clinical trial, in which primary renal cell carcinomas received 15 Gy stereotactic body radiation therapy followed by nephrectomy 4 weeks later. Serial peripheral blood from radiation-treated patients was sampled at baseline, 2 weeks and 4 weeks after SBRT to track tumor-enriched clonotypes. Every patient had renal cell carcinoma of clear cell pathology. Genomic DNA for TCR sequencing was prepared using the QIAamp DNA Blood Mini Kit (Qiagen). Only samples passing all quality control checks were included in the analyses.

In this chain, TRBV5-1 is recombined with TRBJ2-3, and 7 junction bases match TRBD2. This specimen consisted of blood, obtained from a patient whose treatment included radiotherapy and nephrectomy. The receptor was isolated from a woman aged 45 to 65 with renal cell carcinoma. DNA sequence: TGCGCCAGCAGCTTGGTCGCGGGGGTTGATACGCAGTATTTT. It encodes CASSLVAGVDTQYF.